Sequencing of this T cell receptor beta chain was carried out in a study of beta chain features in type 1 diabetes. Notes on the study in general: All four CD4+ subsets of Type 1 diabetes patients contained TCRB CDR3s that were moderately but significantly shorter. The naive, central memory and Treg TCRB repertoires showed an apparent similarity that was greater among patients than among healthy donors.

Concerning this clone itself: Its specificity is unknown.

Expressed TCRB transcripts were sequenced, since all the RNA that had been isolated was reverse transcribed. Only in-frame clones appear in the TCRdb table, and some are missing; sequencing was by immunoSEQ multiplex PCR. The sample comprises a few hundred thousand clones, around 16% of which are singletons, and 0.065% to 0.095% rests with the top ten. The source of this sequence is a young man with type 1 diabetes. The sample was naive CD4+ T cells from blood.

DNA for the CDR3: TGCGCCAGCAGCCAAGATCTACTAGCGGGTATATTCTACGAGCAGTACTTC. It translates to CASSQDLLAGIFYEQYF. The V gene is TRBV4-1, the J gene TRBJ2-7; 9 nucleotides match TRBD2. The junction had 9 bases not matched to a gene; V was cut back by 0 bases and J by 3 bases. From germline, CDR1 is MGHRA and CDR2 YSYEKL. The CDR3 is 17 residues long.